These 32 T cell receptor beta chains came from one sample sequenced in a study of T-cell memory formation after mild COVID-19. In TCRdb, the 5' RACE reads were re-called with MiXCR into one record per CDR3 protein. Altogether 92,000 or so distinct CDR3 sequences are present, over 13% being singletons, with the ten largest covering around two fifths. Source material: PBMCs or a T cell subset sorted from them (not recorded which). These receptors were collected from a young man who had mild COVID-19 (a few samples of this study predate the infection). Cell type and time point are not known.

This clonotype was picked up many times. The V and J genes are TRBV6-2 or TRBV6-3 and TRBJ2-5, with D maybe TRBD1 (7 bases). CDR3 length: 13 amino acids. The germline gives CDR1 MNHEY, CDR2 SVGEGT. The V end lost 6 bases, the J end lost 4 bases, and 12 bases lay between the germline ends. This CDR3 is CASRPQGGETQYF. CDR3 DNA sequence: TGTGCCAGCAGACCCCAGGGGGGAGAGACCCAGTACTTC.

The V gene is TRBV21-1, the J gene TRBJ1-1. TRBV21-1 is a documented pseudogene. This CDR3 has 13 residues. The DNA for the CDR3 is TGTGCCAGCAGCAAATTGGAAGGCACTGAAGCTTTCTTT. Its protein is CASSKLEGTEAFF.

The CDR3: CASSYSGVRDSKFF. CDR3 nucleotide sequence: TGTGCCAGCAGTTACTCAGGGGTCCGGGACAGTAAGTTCTTC. V and J are TRBV6-5 and TRBJ2-1, with 7 bases that match TRBD1. Germline-derived CDR1 and CDR2 are MNHEY and SVGAGI. The CDR3 consists of 14 residues. V gave up 0 bases and J gave up 14 bases; unmatched junction bases: 10.

This clonotype was seen many times. This rearrangement joins TRBV11-2 to TRBJ2-4; D is perhaps TRBD2 (5 bases). The CDR3 is 15 residues long. V gave up 0 bases and J gave up 9 bases, with 15 bases separating them. In germline, CDR1 is SGHAT, CDR2 FQNNGV. The DNA for the CDR3 is TGTGCCAGCAGCTTAGATCTGTACCAGCGGCGCATTCAGTACTTC. This codes for CASSLDLYQRRIQYF. The variable domain in full, completed from reference TRBV11-2 and TRBJ2-4, reads EAGVAQSPRYKIIEKRQSVAFWCNPISGHATLYWYQQILGQGPKLLIQFQNNGVVDDSQLPKDRFSAERLKGVDSTLKIQPAKLEDSAVYLCASSLDLYQRRIQYFGAGTRLSVL.

This clonotype was seen more than once but under ten times. J is TRBJ1-5 and V is TRBV15; the D gene is possibly TRBD1 (6 bases). The CDR3 sequence is 16 residues long. From germline, CDR1 is LNHNV and CDR2 YYDKDF (reference sequence). V was clipped by 5 bases and J by 6 bases, with 20 bases between them. The CDR3 reads CATSPTYRDSIQPQHF. The CDR3 region has the DNA TGTGCCACCAGCCCAACTTACAGGGACTCGATTCAGCCCCAGCATTTT.

The CDR3 DNA sequence: TGTGCCAGCAGCGCATCAGGGACCTATAGCAATCAGCCCCAGCATTTT. This encodes CASSASGTYSNQPQHF. J is TRBJ1-5 and V is TRBV7-2, with D possibly being TRBD1 (5 bases). Germline V gene data show CDR1 as SGHTA and CDR2 as FQGNSA. Trimming removed 5 bases from V and 0 bases from J, with 14 bases in between. The CDR3 totals 16 residues. The variable domain in full, with the rest retrieved from reference TRBV7-2 and TRBJ1-5, is GAGVSQSPSNKVTEKGKDVELRCDPISGHTALYWYRQSLGQGLEFLIYFQGNSAPDKSGLPSDRFSAERTGGSVSTLTIQRTQQEDSAVYLCASSASGTYSNQPQHFGDGTRLSIL.

This clonotype was counted only a few times. The rearrangement uses TRBV2 and TRBJ2-7, with a tentative D call TRBD1 (6 bases). Germline CDR1 reads SNHLY; CDR2 reads FYNNEI. Trimming stripped 0 bases from V and 4 bases from J, with 13 bases between. The length of the CDR3 is 15 residues. This CDR3 is CASSEAPVRGYEQYV. The CDR3 DNA follows: TGTGCCAGCAGTGAAGCGCCAGTCAGGGGATACGAGCAGTACGTC.

The V and J genes are TRBV6-2 or TRBV6-3 and TRBJ2-5, with 8 bases that match TRBD2. After removal of 2 bases from V and 4 bases from J, the junction contained 12 bases not matched to a gene. CDR3 length: 17 amino acids. The germline CDR1 and CDR2 sequences are MNHEY and SVGEGT. The CDR3 sequence: CASSYESIAGSAETQYF. CDR3 DNA: TGTGCCAGCAGTTACGAATCGATAGCGGGGTCCGCAGAGACCCAGTACTTC.

J is TRBJ1-5 and V is TRBV19; D is unresolved. There are 13 residues in the CDR3. V gave up 7 bases and J gave up 4 bases, with 11 bases separating them. Germline-derived CDR1 and CDR2 are LNHDA and SQIVND (reference sequence). The CDR3 DNA is TGTGCCAGTATCGCGGACGGAAATCAGCCCCAGCATTTT. This encodes CASIADGNQPQHF.

The V and J genes are TRBV6-2 or TRBV6-3 and TRBJ2-7; D may be TRBD2 (6 bases). The CDR3 runs 14 residues. Germline CDR1 is MNHEY and CDR2 is SVGEGT. V gave up 2 bases and J gave up 0 bases, with 8 bases separating them. Here the CDR3 reads CASSYAGRSYEQYF. DNA for the CDR3: TGTGCCAGCAGTTACGCGGGGCGCTCCTACGAGCAGTACTTC.

The J gene is TRBJ2-7, the V gene TRBV7-2; the D is unclear. Germline loops: CDR1 SGHTA, CDR2 FQGNSA. V gave up 1 base and J gave up 2 bases, with 9 bases separating them. The CDR3 length is 14 residues. The CDR3 bases are TGTGCCAGCAGCTTAGGTGCGGCGACCTACGAGCAGTACTTC. The encoded protein is CASSLGAATYEQYF.

In this sample, this clonotype turned up a few times. This chain links TRBV4-3 with TRBJ2-3; perhaps TRBD1 as D (6 bases). The CDR3 is made up of 17 amino acids. Germline values: CDR1 LGHNA, CDR2 YSLEER. Trimming left V 0 bases short and J 2 bases short, with 15 bases between. The CDR3: CASSQDSSVGATDTQYF. The DNA of the CDR3 is TGCGCCAGCAGCCAAGATTCTTCCGTGGGGGCCACAGATACGCAGTATTTT.

This clonotype showed up many times. The chain employs TRBV14 and TRBJ2-5, with 7 nucleotides matching TRBD1. CDR3 length equals 14 residues. V lost 1 base, J lost 2 bases, and 1 base stayed unmatched. The germline V gene encodes CDR1 SGHDN and CDR2 FVKESK. CDR3 in DNA: TGTGCCAGCAGCCAAGGGGGACAGCAAGAGACCCAGTACTTC. It is translated as CASSQGGQQETQYF. The complete variable domain, with remaining parts taken from reference TRBV14 and TRBJ2-5, reads EAGVTQFPSHSVIEKGQTVTLRCDPISGHDNLYWYRRVMGKEIKFLLHFVKESKQDESGMPNNRFLAERTGGTYSTLKVQPAELEDSGVYFCASSQGGQQETQYFGPGTRLLVL.

The chain combines TRBV4-1 with TRBJ1-2; D is undetermined. CDR1 and CDR2 from the germline V gene are MGHRA and YSYEKL. This CDR3 comprises 16 residues. Trimming cost V 4 bases and J 2 bases, with 17 bases left between them. CDR3 protein: CASSLSFLGRNYGYTF. The CDR3, as DNA: TGCGCCAGCAGCCTTTCGTTTTTGGGTAGGAACTATGGCTACACCTTC.

The chain carries TRBV3-1 and TRBJ2-1; D might be TRBD1 (5 bases). Germline V gives CDR1 LGHDT, CDR2 YNNKEL (reference sequence). Trimming took off 5 bases at V and 10 bases at J, with 15 bases between the two ends. CDR3 length equals 13 residues. The CDR3 sequence: CASSRGWGPEQFF. CDR3 nucleotide sequence: TGTGCCAGCAGCAGGGGTTGGGGCCCCGAGCAGTTCTTC.

Only a few counts were recorded for this clonotype. DNA of the CDR3: TGTGCCAGCAGCCCGACCGGGGGGTGGGTTAACAATGAGCAGTTCTTC. Translated, it gives CASSPTGGWVNNEQFF. The chain combines TRBV7-3 with TRBJ2-1, with 7 bases that match TRBD2. The V gene end was trimmed by 5 bases and the J gene end by 5 bases; junction bases not matched to a gene: 12. The CDR3 extends over 16 amino acids. The germline V gene encodes CDR1 SGHTA and CDR2 FQGTGA.

The chain recombines TRBV4-3 with TRBJ1-2; 7 bases align to TRBD1. The CDR3 contains 15 residues. The ends lost 2 bases at V and 4 bases at J; junction bases unmatched: 7. Per germline, CDR1 LGHNA and CDR2 YSLEER. The chain's CDR3 is CASSQMTGSLYGYTF. CDR3 nucleotide sequence: TGCGCCAGCAGCCAAATGACAGGGTCACTCTATGGCTACACCTTC.

This clonotype was observed many times. The chain has TRBV6-5 and TRBJ1-1; no clear D. V was trimmed by 2 bases and J by 1 base, leaving 5 bases between them. This CDR3 has 13 amino acids. CDR1 MNHEY and CDR2 SVGAGI come from the germline V gene. The CDR3 sequence is CASSYGRNTEAFF. CDR3 sequence (DNA): TGTGCCAGCAGTTACGGCAGGAACACTGAAGCTTTCTTT.

The CDR3 loop is CASNGLRGETQYF. The CDR3 coding sequence is TGTGCCAGTAATGGTCTCAGGGGAGAGACCCAGTACTTC. The V and J genes are TRBV19 and TRBJ2-5; D might be TRBD1 (6 bases). V lost 7 bases to trimming and J lost 4 bases, with 13 bases between them. The germline CDR1 and CDR2 sequences are LNHDA and SQIVND (reference sequence). The CDR3 extends over 13 amino acids.

This clonotype was recorded a few times. This chain links TRBV4-3 with TRBJ2-3; D is unresolved. Germline V CDR1 and CDR2: LGHNA, YSLEER. The CDR3 runs 14 residues. V was trimmed by 1 base and J by 5 bases, leaving 10 bases between them. CDR3 coding DNA: TGCGCCAGCAGCCAAGCCTCCGGGTTAGATACGCAGTATTTT. Protein product: CASSQASGLDTQYF.

This clonotype appeared a few times. The chain employs TRBV10-1 and TRBJ2-7; maybe TRBD2 (6 bases). Deletions cut 2 bases from V and 0 bases from J, with 8 bases between. The CDR3 extends over 14 amino acids. The V gene's germline CDR1 is WNHNN and CDR2 SYGVQD (reference sequence). CDR3 sequence reads: CASSEAGSSYEQYF. The DNA for the CDR3 is TGCGCCAGCAGTGAGGCGGGGAGCTCCTACGAGCAGTACTTC.

The V call is TRBV7-9, the J call TRBJ1-1; 7 nucleotides match TRBD1. There are 16 residues in the CDR3. Germline assignment: CDR1 SEHNR and CDR2 FQNEAQ (reference sequence). Trimming at V came to 1 base and at J to 3 bases, leaving 8 bases not matched to a gene. For the CDR3, the DNA is TGTGCCAGCAGCTTAGTGACAGGGCAGTTCGACACTGAAGCTTTCTTT. Residues: CASSLVTGQFDTEAFF.

The V gene is TRBV6-1, the J gene TRBJ2-1, with 9 nucleotides matching TRBD1. V dropped 6 bases and J dropped 5; count of bases not matched to a gene: 5. The germline V gene has CDR1 MNHNS and CDR2 SASEGT. The length of the CDR3 is 14 residues. The CDR3 protein is CASSYRDRDNEQFF. The CDR3 region has the DNA TGTGCCAGCAGCTACCGGGACAGGGACAATGAGCAGTTCTTC.

This clonotype was counted only a few times. The chain recombines TRBV4-2 with TRBJ2-4, with 9 bases fitting TRBD1. Per the germline V gene, CDR1 is LGHNA and CDR2 is YNFKEQ. The CDR3 is made up of 17 amino acids. Trimming at V came to 1 base and at J to 6 bases, leaving 10 bases not matched to a gene. CDR3 DNA: TGTGCCAGCAGCCAAGTTTCACAGGGGGCTCTTTTAAACATTCAGTACTTC. This sequence encodes CASSQVSQGALLNIQYF.

V and J are TRBV6-2 or TRBV6-3 and TRBJ1-2, with D unclear. V gave up 0 bases and J gave up 4 bases, with 9 bases separating them. The germline CDR1 and CDR2 sequences are MNHEY and SVGEGT. This CDR3 has 14 residues. CDR3 loop: CASSYSNGVYGYTF. CDR3 nucleotides: TGTGCCAGCAGTTACTCGAACGGGGTCTATGGCTACACCTTC.

V is TRBV6-2 or TRBV6-3 and J is TRBJ2-7, with a possible D match to TRBD1 (6 bases). Germline V gives CDR1 MNHEY, CDR2 SVGEGT. Trimming shortened V by 6 bases and J by 5 bases, and 11 bases separated the two germline ends. The CDR3 is 12 residues long. This chain's CDR3 is CASSSQGHEQYF. The CDR3 coding sequence is TGTGCCAGCAGCTCCCAGGGGCACGAGCAGTACTTC.

This clonotype was seen more than once but under ten times. The chain uses TRBV9 and TRBJ1-1; D is possibly TRBD1 (6 bases). Germline V gene sequence: CDR1 SGDLS, CDR2 YYNGEE. This CDR3 has 15 amino acids. The germline V and J ends were trimmed by 1 base and 4 bases, with 14 bases remaining between them. CDR3 region: CASSVTGAWGTEAFF. The DNA for the CDR3 is TGTGCCAGCAGCGTAACGGGGGCATGGGGCACTGAAGCTTTCTTT.

The chain combines TRBV19 with TRBJ1-1; D remains ambiguous. The V and J ends lost 1 base and 1 base respectively, with 7 bases between them. The CDR3 extends over 14 amino acids. From germline, CDR1 is LNHDA and CDR2 SQIVND (reference sequence). The CDR3 reads CASSIADTNTEAFF. For the CDR3, the DNA is TGTGCCAGTAGTATAGCTGACACGAACACTGAAGCTTTCTTT.

The table lists this clonotype with a few counts. The chain carries TRBV6-4 and TRBJ2-7; the D gene is possibly TRBD1 (6 bases). CDR3 size: 15 residues. Between the trimmed V and J ends, which lost 2 bases and 4 bases, there was a span of 15 bases. Looked up from germline, CDR1 is MRHNA and CDR2 is SNTAGT. This CDR3 reads CASSDGTGKIYEQYF. Written as DNA, the CDR3 is TGTGCCAGCAGTGACGGAACAGGGAAAATTTACGAGCAGTACTTC.

The rearrangement joins TRBV6-6 to TRBJ1-4; D remains unclear. The CDR3 has 13 amino acids. V was shortened by 2 bases and J by 8 bases, with 9 bases between the two germline ends. The V gene's germline CDR1 is MNHNY and CDR2 SVGAGI (reference sequence). The CDR3 DNA follows: TGTGCCAGCAGTTACGTGTCGGGGGAAAAACTGTTTTTT. Its translation: CASSYVSGEKLFF.

This chain connects TRBV7-9 to TRBJ2-5; TRBD1 or TRBD2 may be the D gene (5 bases each). Germline-derived CDR1 and CDR2 are SEHNR and FQNEAQ (reference sequence). This CDR3 comprises 13 residues. V lost 5 bases and J 14 bases, leaving 21 bases between the germline ends. The CDR3 is CASSLRDPEDAYF. The DNA of the CDR3 is TGTGCCAGCAGCCTACGGGACCCGGAAGACGCCTACTTC.

In this sample, this clonotype turned up a few times. The chain employs TRBV5-6 and TRBJ2-7; 10 bases are shared with TRBD1. Germline CDR1 SGHDT, CDR2 YYEEEE. The CDR3 totals 15 residues. Trimming took 2 bases from V and 4 from J; bases not matched to a gene: 6. CDR3 DNA sequence: TGTGCCAGCAGCTTCCTTGGACAGGGGGATTACGAGCAGTACTTC. Translated, it gives CASSFLGQGDYEQYF.